The clone carrying this T cell receptor beta chain was seen a few times. Its antigen remains unknown. This sample is part of a study of CD8 T cells in ankylosing spondylitis. Study results and caveats: Prior work had noted some motif variants in reactive arthritis blood and synovial fluid. A motif of several highly homologous TCR beta variants was seen as apparently characteristic of ankylosing spondylitis blood. Those disease-linked clones were CD8+; they were also relatively rare in peripheral blood.

Scientists made TCR beta libraries using quantitative 5'-RACE with molecular barcodes. TCRdb recomputed calls from the 5' RACE reads with MiXCR, one row per CDR3 protein. The data show more than 100,000 distinct CDR3 sequences, with 17% seen just once and 30% to 35% held by the top ten. The sequencing sample was made of blood, either unsorted or a sorted T cell fraction (not recorded which). The sequence was obtained from a male donor with ankylosing spondylitis.

The CDR3 DNA reads as TGTGCCAGCAGACCGGGACAGGGGAATCAGCCCCAGCATTTT. It yields the protein CASRPGQGNQPQHF. This chain connects TRBV28 to TRBJ1-5; 10 positions agree with TRBD1. The junction had 3 bases not matched to a gene; V was cut back by 6 bases and J by 4 bases. CDR1 is MDHEN and CDR2 is SYDVKM in the germline V gene. This CDR3 has 14 residues.